These 30 T cell receptor beta chains were all obtained from the same sample, sequenced in a study of blood T cell repertoires in COVID-19. Assay: immunoSEQ multiplex PCR; the TCRdb copy retains only in-frame clones and omits some. The sample holds approximately 450,000 clones, more than 80% seen once. The sequenced sample was PBMCs or T cells enriched from blood (not recorded which). Source of these receptors: a man under 40 who had recovered from COVID-19.

The rearrangement uses TRBV6-5 and TRBJ2-7; possible D gene TRBD2, 6 bases. Germline CDR1 and CDR2: MNHEY and SVGAGI. The CDR3 extends over 15 amino acids. Deletions cut 4 bases from V and 3 bases from J, with 16 bases between. The CDR3 sequence: CASSLTGDPNYEQYF. The CDR3 DNA is TGTGCCAGCAGTTTGACGGGAGACCCAAACTACGAGCAGTACTTC.

This chain joins TRBV30 and TRBJ1-6, with TRBD1 matching over 9 bases. The J segment lost 7 bases and the V segment lost 2 bases, leaving 6 bases of the junction unmatched. This CDR3 is 15 amino acids long. Germline V gene data show CDR1 as GTSNPN and CDR2 as SVGIG (reference sequence). The CDR3 DNA reads as TGTGCCTGGAGTATAGGACAGGGGATAAATTCACCCCTCCACTTT. Translated: CAWSIGQGINSPLHF.

The J gene is TRBJ2-7, the V gene TRBV19, with D uncertain. Germline CDR1 reads LNHDA; CDR2 reads SQIVND (reference sequence). The CDR3 is 16 amino acids. Between the trimmed V and J ends, which lost 1 base and 4 bases, there was a span of 17 bases. The DNA for the CDR3 is TGTGCCAGTAGTATAGTAGCCAGCACCAACTCATACGAGCAGTACTTC. Encoded protein: CASSIVASTNSYEQYF.

The V call is TRBV5-1, the J call TRBJ1-1; no reliable D call. Trimming left V 0 bases short and J 4 bases short, with 10 bases between. The germline V gene has CDR1 SGHRS and CDR2 YFSETQ. This CDR3 is 14 amino acids long. The CDR3 loop is CASSLGTRATEAFF. The CDR3, as DNA: TGCGCCAGCAGCTTGGGGACTAGGGCCACTGAAGCTTTCTTT. The entire variable domain, with the rest obtained from reference TRBV5-1 and TRBJ1-1, is as follows: KAGVTQTPRYLIKTRGQQVTLSCSPISGHRSVSWYQQTPGQGLQFLFEYFSETQRNKGNFPGRFSGRQFSNSRSEMNVSTLELGDSALYLCASSLGTRATEAFFGQGTRLTVV.

J is TRBJ1-2 and V is TRBV19; possible D gene TRBD1, 6 bases. This CDR3 is built from 14 residues. The V and J ends lost 6 bases and 7 bases respectively, with 18 bases between them. Germline V gives CDR1 LNHDA, CDR2 SQIVND (reference sequence). The CDR3 DNA reads TGTGCCAGTAGGACGCATACAGGGATGGGTGGCTACACCTTC. Its protein is CASRTHTGMGGYTF. The full variable domain, completed using reference TRBV19 and TRBJ1-2, is DGGITQSPKYLFRKEGQNVTLSCEQNLNHDAMYWYRQDPGQGLRLIYYSQIVNDFQKGDIAEGYSVSREKKESFPLTVTSAQKNPTAFYLCASRTHTGMGGYTFGSGTRLTVV.

The V and J genes are TRBV7-3 and TRBJ2-1, with 7 bases fitting TRBD2. The CDR3 is 14 amino acids. Germline V gene lookup returns CDR1 SGHTA and CDR2 FQGTGA. V shed 8 bases and J 0 bases; nucleotides not matched to a gene: 4. CDR3 protein: CASGRGTSYNEQFF. As DNA, the CDR3 is TGTGCCAGCGGGAGGGGTACCTCCTACAATGAGCAGTTCTTC.

The chain carries TRBV28 and TRBJ2-5; 10 positions match TRBD1. CDR3 size: 15 residues. Germline loops: CDR1 MDHEN, CDR2 SYDVKM. With V trimmed by 6 bases and J by 6 bases, 10 bases remained unmatched. The CDR3 reads CASSPPGTGEKTQYF. The CDR3 coding sequence is TGTGCCAGCAGCCCCCCCGGGACAGGGGAGAAGACCCAGTACTTC.

This clone turned up a few times. This chain links TRBV29-1 with TRBJ1-5; 9 nucleotides agree with TRBD1. This CDR3 contains 13 residues. Germline values: CDR1 SQVTM, CDR2 ANQGSEA. V was clipped by 5 bases and J by 2 bases; unmatched bases: 1. DNA for the CDR3: TGCAGCGTTAGGGACAGGGGCAATCAGCCCCAGCATTTT. This gives the protein CSVRDRGNQPQHF. Combining the CDR3 with reference TRBV29-1 and TRBJ1-5 gives the whole variable domain SAVISQKPSRDICQRGTSLTIQCQVDSQVTMMFWYRQQPGQSLTLIATANQGSEATYESGFVIDKFPISRPNLTFSTLTVSNMSPEDSSIYLCSVRDRGNQPQHFGDGTRLSIL.

The chain uses TRBV3-1 (or the pseudogene TRBV3-2) and TRBJ2-7, with TRBD2 matching 11 bases. This CDR3 has 18 amino acids. Germline V CDR1 and CDR2: LGHDT, YNNKEL (reference sequence). Germline trimming cut 4 bases from V and 3 bases from J; bases unmatched to any gene: 14. CDR3 sequence: CASSREGLAASIIYEQYF. The CDR3 DNA follows: TGTGCCAGCAGCCGCGAGGGACTAGCGGCAAGTATTATCTACGAGCAGTACTTC.

This chain joins TRBV5-4 and TRBJ2-3; possible D gene TRBD2, 5 bases. Between the trimmed V and J ends, which lost 5 bases and 6 bases, there was a span of 10 bases. Looked up from germline, CDR1 is SGHNT and CDR2 is YYREEE (reference sequence). This CDR3 has 12 amino acids. CDR3: CASSLSVDTQYF. As DNA, the CDR3 is TGTGCCAGCAGTCTTAGCGTGGATACGCAGTATTTT.

The genes are TRBV15 and TRBJ2-7, with D possibly TRBD2 on 6 matching bases. This CDR3 spans 14 amino acids. Germline V gives CDR1 LNHNV, CDR2 YYDKDF (reference sequence). V was pared by 3 bases and J by 5 bases, with 14 bases between. CDR3 residues: CATSREGIRDEQYF. CDR3 sequence (DNA): TGTGCCACCAGCAGGGAGGGCATTAGGGACGAGCAGTACTTC.

This clone was counted ten times or more. The chain's CDR3 is CAWRGGVGQPQHF. CDR3 DNA: TGTGCCTGGAGGGGAGGGGTCGGTCAGCCCCAGCATTTT. V gene TRBV30 combines with J gene TRBJ1-5; tentatively, D is TRBD1 (5 bases). Trimming left V 3 bases short and J 6 bases short, with 12 bases between. The CDR3 covers 13 residues. From germline, CDR1 is GTSNPN and CDR2 SVGIG (reference sequence).

For this clone: The same CDR3 is also encoded by other DNA sequences in this sample. The gene calls are TRBV5-1 and TRBJ2-2; tentative D call: TRBD1 (5 bases). The CDR3 covers 15 residues. V was shortened by 1 base and J by 4 bases, with 11 bases between the two germline ends. Germline-derived CDR1 and CDR2 are SGHRS and YFSETQ. CDR3 protein: CASSLPGSGTGELFF. The DNA for the CDR3 is TGCGCCAGCAGCTTGCCAGGGTCGGGCACCGGGGAGCTGTTTTTT.

As concerns this clone: The sample carries other DNA sequences with the same CDR3. The chain uses TRBV28 and TRBJ2-7, with 8 bases fitting TRBD1. V trimming: 6 bases; J trimming: 1 base; junction bases outside the gene matches: 5. Germline values: CDR1 MDHEN, CDR2 SYDVKM. This CDR3 has 14 residues. As DNA, the CDR3 is TGTGCCAGCAGGCGACAGGGGATATCCTACGAGCAGTACTTC. Protein sequence: CASRRQGISYEQYF.

The chain carries TRBV28 and TRBJ1-2; D is uncertain. Deletions cut 6 bases from V and 8 bases from J, with 7 bases between. Looked up from germline, CDR1 is MDHEN and CDR2 is SYDVKM. This CDR3 is built from 10 residues. CDR3 sequence (DNA): TGTGCCAGCAGCTCCCCGGGCTACACCTTC. This sequence encodes CASSSPGYTF.

The chain couples TRBV10-1 to TRBJ1-5; no definite D call. The length of the CDR3 is 14 residues. The V gene's germline CDR1 is WNHNN and CDR2 SYGVQD (reference sequence). V was cut by 7 bases and J by 3 bases, with 13 bases left in between. The CDR3 coding sequence is TGCGCCAGCAACCAATTTCGCGTCAATCAGCCCCAGCATTTT. It translates to CASNQFRVNQPQHF.

The gene calls are TRBV18 and TRBJ2-5, with D possibly TRBD1 on 5 matching bases. This CDR3 spans 13 amino acids. The ends were cut back, 5 bases at V and 5 bases at J, with 12 bases in the middle. CDR1 is KGHSH and CDR2 is LQKENI in the germline V gene. The CDR3 DNA reads as TGTGCCAGCTCAGCGACAGCTCTGGAGACCCAGTACTTC. Translation gives CASSATALETQYF.

The J gene is TRBJ1-5, the V gene TRBV28; a weak D match, TRBD1 (6 bases). CDR3 length equals 14 residues. CDR1 and CDR2 (germline): MDHEN, SYDVKM. V was shortened by 2 bases and J by 4 bases, with 9 bases between the two germline ends. As DNA, the CDR3 is TGTGCCAGCAGTTTACGCAGGGGAAATCAGCCCCAGCATTTT. Protein: CASSLRRGNQPQHF.

CDR3 in amino acids: CASSQDPQGTPNYGYTF. CDR3 DNA sequence: TGTGCCAGCAGCCAAGATCCCCAGGGAACACCTAACTATGGCTACACCTTC. The V gene is TRBV4-2, the J gene TRBJ1-2; D might be TRBD1 (5 bases). Germline CDR1 LGHNA, CDR2 YNFKEQ. This CDR3 comprises 17 residues. Trimming left V 0 bases short and J 0 bases short, with 14 bases between.

This rearrangement joins TRBV19 to TRBJ1-5; weak D call: TRBD1 (5 bases). The CDR3 length is 14 residues. V was pared by 3 bases and J by 3 bases, with 9 bases between. CDR1 and CDR2 (germline): LNHDA, SQIVND (reference sequence). CDR3 coding DNA: TGTGCCAGTAGTATTTCGACAGTCAATCAGCCCCAGCATTTT. This translates into CASSISTVNQPQHF.

The DNA of the CDR3 is TGTGCCAGCAGCCGCCCGGCTAGCGGGAACAATGAGCAGTTCTTC. It translates to CASSRPASGNNEQFF. The rearrangement uses TRBV7-6 and TRBJ2-1; 9 bases align to TRBD2. Germline V gene sequence: CDR1 SGHVS, CDR2 FNYEAQ. The CDR3 length is 15 residues. Unmatched junction bases numbered 7, after V lost 5 bases and J lost 5 bases.

This clone was recorded only once. The rearrangement links TRBV27 to TRBJ2-7; weak D call: TRBD1 (5 bases). Germline values: CDR1 MNHEY, CDR2 SMNVEV (reference sequence). CDR3 length: 12 amino acids. V was clipped by 6 bases and J by 6 bases, with 12 bases between them. The CDR3 DNA reads TGTGCCAGCAGCCGCACAGGAAGCGAGCAGTACTTC. Protein: CASSRTGSEQYF.

The chain combines TRBV10-3 with TRBJ2-7; TRBD2 might be the D (6 bases). V dropped 8 bases and J dropped 3 bases, with 8 bases sitting between them. CDR1 ENHRY and CDR2 SYGVKD come from the germline V gene. The CDR3 loop spans 11 amino acids. The CDR3, as DNA: TGTGCCATCGGCGGGGACTACGAGCAGTACTTC. Translated, it gives CAIGGDYEQYF.

The V gene is TRBV3-1 (or the pseudogene TRBV3-2), the J gene TRBJ2-7; a weak D match, TRBD2 (5 bases). The V and J ends lost 4 bases and 7 bases respectively, with 17 bases between them. This CDR3 has 14 residues. From germline, CDR1 is LGHDT and CDR2 YNNKEL (reference sequence). CDR3 nucleotide sequence: TGTGCCAGCAGCCCCCGCGGAGGTTCGGAGGAGCAGTACTTC. Protein: CASSPRGGSEEQYF.

This CDR3 reads CATSRVSGYEETQYF. In DNA, the CDR3 is TGTGCCACCAGCAGAGTTTCGGGGTACGAGGAGACCCAGTACTTC. V gene TRBV15 combines with J gene TRBJ2-5; D possibly corresponds to TRBD2 (5 bases). The CDR3 totals 15 residues. Trimming removed 1 base from V and 5 bases from J, with 14 bases in between. Germline CDR1 LNHNV, CDR2 YYDKDF (reference sequence).

The chain employs TRBV28 and TRBJ1-3; D remains unclear. V was cut by 7 bases and J by 0 bases, with 13 bases left in between. Germline V CDR1 and CDR2: MDHEN, SYDVKM. This CDR3 has 15 residues. CDR3 nucleotide sequence: TGTGCCAGCACCAGCTGGGCAGCCTCTGGAAACACCATATATTTT. This translates into CASTSWAASGNTIYF.

This sequence joins TRBV9 and TRBJ1-5; unclear D gene. Germline CDR1 SGDLS, CDR2 YYNGEE. V lost 3 bases to trimming and J lost 4 bases, with 14 bases between them. This CDR3 region has 15 residues. CDR3 protein: CASSAHGTTNQPQHF. In DNA, the CDR3 is TGTGCCAGCAGCGCCCACGGCACGACAAATCAGCCCCAGCATTTT. Combining the CDR3 with reference TRBV9 and TRBJ1-5 gives the whole variable domain DSGVTQTPKHLITATGQRVTLRCSPRSGDLSVYWYQQSLDQGLQFLIQYYNGEERAKGNILERFSAQQFPDLHSELNLSSLELGDSALYFCASSAHGTTNQPQHFGDGTRLSIL.

This rearrangement joins TRBV2 to TRBJ2-1, with a possible D match to TRBD2 (5 bases). Germline V CDR1 and CDR2: SNHLY, FYNNEI. This CDR3 is 14 amino acids long. With 7 bases removed from V and 8 bases from J, the gap between germline ends came to 18 bases. In DNA, the CDR3 is TGTGCCAGCACCAAGGGAGTCTTGAGATATGAGCAGTTCTTC. Translated, it gives CASTKGVLRYEQFF.

The CDR3 spells CASSQVLAGGEQFF. CDR3 coding DNA: TGTGCCAGCAGCCAAGTTTTAGCGGGAGGTGAGCAGTTCTTC. This sequence joins TRBV3-1 (or the pseudogene TRBV3-2) and TRBJ2-1, with 10 nucleotides matching TRBD2. This CDR3 contains 14 residues. J lost 9 bases, V lost 1 base, and 3 bases had no gene match. Germline CDR1 reads LGHDT; CDR2 reads YNNKEL (reference sequence).

The chain joins TRBV28 to TRBJ1-5, with D possibly being TRBD1 (6 bases). There are 18 residues in the CDR3. Germline lookup yields CDR1 MDHEN and CDR2 SYDVKM. V lost 6 bases and J 0 bases, leaving 21 bases between the germline ends. This CDR3 reads CASSPRGKGAYSNQPQHF. The DNA of the CDR3 is TGTGCCAGCAGCCCGAGGGGGAAAGGGGCGTATAGCAATCAGCCCCAGCATTTT.